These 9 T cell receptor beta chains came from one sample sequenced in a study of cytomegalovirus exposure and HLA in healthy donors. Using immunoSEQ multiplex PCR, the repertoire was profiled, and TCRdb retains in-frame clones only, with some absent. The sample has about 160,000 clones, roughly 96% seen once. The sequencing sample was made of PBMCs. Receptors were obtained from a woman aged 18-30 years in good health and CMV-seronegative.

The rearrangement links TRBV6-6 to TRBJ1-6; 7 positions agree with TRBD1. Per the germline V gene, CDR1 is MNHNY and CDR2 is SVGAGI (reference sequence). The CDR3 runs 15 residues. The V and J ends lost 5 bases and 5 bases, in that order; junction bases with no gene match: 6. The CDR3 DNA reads TGTGCCAGCAGTCCGGGACAGAGGCATAATTCACCCCTCCACTTT. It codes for CASSPGQRHNSPLHF.

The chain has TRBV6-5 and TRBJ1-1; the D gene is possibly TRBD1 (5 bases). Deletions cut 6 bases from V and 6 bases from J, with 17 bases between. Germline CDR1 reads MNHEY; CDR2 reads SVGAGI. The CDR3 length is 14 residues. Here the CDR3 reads CASSRGDLIPEAFF. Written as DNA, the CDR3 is TGTGCCAGCAGCCGGGGGGACCTTATCCCTGAAGCTTTCTTT.

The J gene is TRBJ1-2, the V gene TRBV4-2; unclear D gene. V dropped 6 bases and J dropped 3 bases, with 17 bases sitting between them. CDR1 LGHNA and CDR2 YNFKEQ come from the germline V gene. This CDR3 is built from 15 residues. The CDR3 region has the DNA TGTGCCAGCAGAGTAAGACCGGGGAGGGACTATGGCTACACCTTC. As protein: CASRVRPGRDYGYTF.

DNA for the CDR3: TGCGCCACAAAGGACAGGGCCAACACAGATACGCAGTATTTT. As protein: CATKDRANTDTQYF. The chain joins TRBV4-1 to TRBJ2-3; 8 nucleotides agree with TRBD1. This CDR3 spans 14 amino acids. V gave up 10 bases and J gave up 2 bases; unmatched junction bases: 8. Per the germline V gene, CDR1 is MGHRA and CDR2 is YSYEKL.

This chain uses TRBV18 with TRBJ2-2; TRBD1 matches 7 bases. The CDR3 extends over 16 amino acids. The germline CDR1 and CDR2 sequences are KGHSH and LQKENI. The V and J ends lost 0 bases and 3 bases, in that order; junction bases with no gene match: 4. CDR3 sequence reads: CASSPPGGRDTGELFF. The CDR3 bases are TGTGCCAGCTCACCACCAGGGGGCAGGGACACCGGGGAGCTGTTTTTT.

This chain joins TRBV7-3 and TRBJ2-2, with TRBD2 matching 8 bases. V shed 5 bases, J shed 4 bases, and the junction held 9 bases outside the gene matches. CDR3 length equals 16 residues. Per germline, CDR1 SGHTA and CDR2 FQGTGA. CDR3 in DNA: TGTGCCAGCAGCCCATCGGGGGGGCGGGTCACCGGGGAGCTGTTTTTT. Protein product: CASSPSGGRVTGELFF.

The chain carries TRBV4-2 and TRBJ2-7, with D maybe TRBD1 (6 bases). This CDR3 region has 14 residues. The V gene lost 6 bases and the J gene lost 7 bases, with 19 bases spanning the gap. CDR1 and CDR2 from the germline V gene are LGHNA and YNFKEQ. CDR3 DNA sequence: TGTGCCAGCAGGGGTATGGGACATTCGGAGGAGCAGTACTTC. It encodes CASRGMGHSEEQYF.

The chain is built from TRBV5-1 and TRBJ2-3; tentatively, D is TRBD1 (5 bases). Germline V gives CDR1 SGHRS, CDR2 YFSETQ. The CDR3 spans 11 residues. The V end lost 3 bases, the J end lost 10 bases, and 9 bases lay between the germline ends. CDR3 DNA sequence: TGCGCCAGCAGCTCGTTAGGGGCGCAGTATTTT. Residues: CASSSLGAQYF.

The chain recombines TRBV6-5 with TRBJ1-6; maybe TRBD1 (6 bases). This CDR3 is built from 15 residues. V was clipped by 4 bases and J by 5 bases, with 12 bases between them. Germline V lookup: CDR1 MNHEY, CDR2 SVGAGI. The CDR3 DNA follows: TGTGCCAGCAGTTCGGGGGGGCCGGATAATTCACCCCTCCACTTT. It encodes CASSSGGPDNSPLHF.